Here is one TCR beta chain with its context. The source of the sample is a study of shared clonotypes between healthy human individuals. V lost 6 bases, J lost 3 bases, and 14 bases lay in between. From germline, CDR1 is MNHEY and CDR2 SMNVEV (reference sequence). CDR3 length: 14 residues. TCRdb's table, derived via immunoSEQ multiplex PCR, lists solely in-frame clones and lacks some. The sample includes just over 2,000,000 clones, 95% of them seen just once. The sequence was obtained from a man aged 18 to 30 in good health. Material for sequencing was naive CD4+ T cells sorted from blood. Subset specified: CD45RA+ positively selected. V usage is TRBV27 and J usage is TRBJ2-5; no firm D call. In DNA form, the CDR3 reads TGTGCCAGCAGCCCATTTGGGAAGGAAGAGACCCAGTACTTC. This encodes CASSPFGKEETQYF.